This TCR beta chain was identified during a study of T cell changes during pregnancy in multiple sclerosis. TCRdb's table, derived via immunoSEQ multiplex PCR, lists solely in-frame clones and lacks some. This sample carries more than 85,000 clones, roughly 92% of them seen once, and the ten largest clones take around 1.2%. This clone was seen once. This CDR3 has 14 amino acids. V lost 2 bases, J lost 4 bases, and 11 bases lay in between. In germline, CDR1 is MNHNS, CDR2 SASEGT. The source of this sequence is a female donor with multiple sclerosis, enrolled in a pregnancy study. The chain joins TRBV6-1 to TRBJ1-2; D remains unclear. The sequences come from peripheral blood, collected in the second trimester of pregnancy. CDR3 residues: CASSEMEFIYGYTF. DNA of the CDR3: TGTGCCAGCAGTGAAATGGAGTTTATCTATGGCTACACCTTC.